Listed here are 28 T cell receptor beta chains from one sample, sequenced in a study of blood T cell repertoires in COVID-19. TCRdb keeps only in-frame clones here, not all; method: immunoSEQ multiplex PCR. The table lists 99,000 or so clones, roughly four fifths of them singletons. Input material: peripheral blood. These receptors came from a man aged 55 to 69 with acute or convalescent COVID-19.

This clone was found a few times. J is TRBJ1-2 and V is TRBV5-5, with TRBD1 matching 11 bases. Germline V gives CDR1 SGHKS, CDR2 YYEKEE (reference sequence). The CDR3 totals 15 residues. Trimming removed 4 bases from V and 7 bases from J; junction bases left unmatched: 9. CDR3: CASSLRTGGAGGYTF. CDR3 nucleotides: TGTGCCAGCAGCCTTAGGACAGGGGGCGCCGGTGGCTACACCTTC.

This chain links TRBV7-9 with TRBJ2-3; 14 bases match TRBD2. Germline loops: CDR1 SEHNR, CDR2 FQNEAQ (reference sequence). This CDR3 has 16 residues. Losses at the gene ends were 5 bases for V and 3 bases for J; bases not matched to a gene: 4. The CDR3 nucleotides read TGTGCCAGCAGCCGGGGGACTAGCGGGAGTACAGATACGCAGTATTTT. Protein sequence: CASSRGTSGSTDTQYF.

V gene TRBV5-1 combines with J gene TRBJ2-1; 7 bases align to TRBD2. The CDR3 is 17 amino acids. Trimming at V came to 0 bases and at J to 9 bases, leaving 15 bases not matched to a gene. The germline gives CDR1 SGHRS, CDR2 YFSETQ. The CDR3 DNA is TGCGCCAGCAGCTTGGCTTCCCCAGCGGGATATAGTCTTGAGCAGTTCTTC. Translation: CASSLASPAGYSLEQFF. Filled out from reference TRBV5-1 and TRBJ2-1, the complete variable domain reads KAGVTQTPRYLIKTRGQQVTLSCSPISGHRSVSWYQQTPGQGLQFLFEYFSETQRNKGNFPGRFSGRQFSNSRSEMNVSTLELGDSALYLCASSLASPAGYSLEQFFGPGTRLTVL.

The rearrangement links TRBV3-1 (or the pseudogene TRBV3-2) to TRBJ2-3, with 8 positions matching TRBD1. In germline, CDR1 is LGHDT, CDR2 YNNKEL (reference sequence). This CDR3 has 14 amino acids. V gave up 4 bases and J gave up 4 bases; unmatched junction bases: 4. The DNA for the CDR3 is TGTGCCAGCAGCCCGGGGACAGGTCCAGATACGCAGTATTTT. It is translated as CASSPGTGPDTQYF.

The chain links TRBV27 to TRBJ2-7, with 9 nucleotides matching TRBD2. Germline CDR1 is MNHEY and CDR2 is SMNVEV (reference sequence). V lost 2 bases to trimming and J lost 1 base; unmatched junction nucleotides: 3. CDR3 length equals 15 residues. This CDR3 is CASSLGGGVSYEQYF. In DNA, the CDR3 is TGTGCCAGCAGTTTAGGCGGGGGGGTATCCTACGAGCAGTACTTC.

V and J are TRBV5-1 and TRBJ1-2, with 10 bases matching TRBD1. The CDR3 has 15 residues. Germline CDR1 is SGHRS and CDR2 is YFSETQ. Trimming at V came to 0 bases and at J to 8 bases, leaving 7 bases not matched to a gene. The CDR3 DNA is TGCGCCAGCAGCTTGGCCGGGACAGGGGTCCCCGGCTACACCTTC. Encoded protein: CASSLAGTGVPGYTF.

J is TRBJ2-3 and V is TRBV19, with D possibly TRBD2 on 5 matching bases. The V gene lost 4 bases and the J gene lost 5 bases, with 16 bases spanning the gap. Germline V gene data show CDR1 as LNHDA and CDR2 as SQIVND (reference sequence). The CDR3 loop spans 15 amino acids. CDR3 region: CASSTSGILGDTQYF. The CDR3 DNA follows: TGTGCCAGTAGTACCTCGGGAATCCTGGGAGATACGCAGTATTTT.

The V call is TRBV4-1, the J call TRBJ2-1; possible D gene TRBD1, 6 bases. V gave up 4 bases and J gave up 5 bases, with 12 bases separating them. The V gene's germline CDR1 is MGHRA and CDR2 YSYEKL. The CDR3 totals 14 residues. The CDR3: CASSLQTGHNEQFF. The CDR3 DNA reads as TGCGCCAGCAGCCTTCAGACAGGCCACAATGAGCAGTTCTTC.

The rearrangement links TRBV18 to TRBJ2-5; 11 bases map to TRBD2. Germline V gene lookup returns CDR1 KGHSH and CDR2 LQKENI. The CDR3 has 13 amino acids. Trimming at V came to 4 bases and at J to 5 bases, leaving 0 bases not matched to a gene. This CDR3 is CASSRTSGETQYF. The CDR3 DNA is TGTGCCAGCTCACGGACTAGCGGGGAGACCCAGTACTTC.

This clone was seen once. The rearrangement links TRBV5-1 to TRBJ1-1; D gene ambiguous. The germline gives CDR1 SGHRS, CDR2 YFSETQ. Trimming stripped 1 base from V and 1 base from J, with 8 bases between. The CDR3 runs 14 residues. CDR3 in DNA: TGCGCCAGCAGCTTGAAACTGCCGAACACTGAAGCTTTCTTT. It codes for CASSLKLPNTEAFF.

A few counts support this clone. The genes are TRBV28 and TRBJ1-1; 7 bases align to TRBD1. CDR1 is MDHEN, CDR2 SYDVKM, per germline. There are 15 residues in the CDR3. With 2 bases clipped from V and 4 bases from J, the junction kept 7 bases outside the gene matches. CDR3 coding DNA: TGTGCCAGCAGTTTAGGCCCGGGACAGTCCACTGAAGCTTTCTTT. This translates into CASSLGPGQSTEAFF.

This chain joins TRBV3-1 (or the pseudogene TRBV3-2) and TRBJ1-6; 10 bases are shared with TRBD1. The CDR3 totals 14 residues. The trim removed 4 bases at V and 8 bases at J, leaving 2 bases unmatched. CDR1 and CDR2 from the germline V gene are LGHDT and YNNKEL (reference sequence). The CDR3 DNA follows: TGTGCCAGCAGCCCGACAGGGGGCGATTCACCCCTCCACTTT. This sequence encodes CASSPTGGDSPLHF.

The V gene is TRBV12-3 or TRBV12-4, the J gene TRBJ2-3; no clear D gene. This CDR3 is built from 11 residues. Trimming shortened V by 4 bases and J by 10 bases, and 9 bases separated the two germline ends. The CDR3 here is CASSSRSAQYF. For the CDR3, the DNA is TGTGCCAGCAGTTCCCGGAGTGCGCAGTATTTT.

The genes are TRBV7-3 and TRBJ1-1; D possibly corresponds to TRBD1 (6 bases). This CDR3 has 13 amino acids. The germline V gene has CDR1 SGHTA and CDR2 FQGTGA. The germline V and J ends were trimmed by 5 bases and 8 bases, with 15 bases remaining between them. Written as DNA, the CDR3 is TGTGCCAGCAGCCCGCAACCAGGGGCAGAAGCTTTCTTT. This encodes CASSPQPGAEAFF.

The chain is built from TRBV7-2 and TRBJ2-7; D may be TRBD2 (5 bases). Germline-derived CDR1 and CDR2 are SGHTA and FQGNSA. The CDR3 length is 18 residues. V was clipped by 5 bases and J by 3 bases, with 26 bases between them. In DNA, the CDR3 is TGTGCCAGCAGCCTCGGACCGGATTTAGCGCTAGCCTTCTACGAGCAGTACTTC. This sequence encodes CASSLGPDLALAFYEQYF.

This rearrangement joins TRBV4-2 to TRBJ2-5; no definite D call. Germline V gene data show CDR1 as LGHNA and CDR2 as YNFKEQ. This CDR3 comprises 14 residues. The germline V and J ends were trimmed by 4 bases and 2 bases, with 11 bases remaining between them. CDR3 amino acids: CASSRRQKQETQYF. The CDR3 nucleotides are TGTGCCAGCAGCCGTAGACAAAAGCAAGAGACCCAGTACTTC.

The J gene is TRBJ2-2, the V gene TRBV3-1 (or the pseudogene TRBV3-2), with TRBD2 identical over 12 bases. There are 15 residues in the CDR3. The V gene end was trimmed by 8 bases and the J gene end by 6 bases; junction bases not matched to a gene: 7. CDR1 is LGHDT, CDR2 YNNKEL, per germline (reference sequence). This CDR3 reads CASGIRLAGAGELFF. CDR3 bases: TGTGCCAGCGGCATACGACTAGCGGGGGCCGGGGAGCTGTTTTTT.

V usage is TRBV3-1 (or the pseudogene TRBV3-2) and J usage is TRBJ2-1; D possibly corresponds to TRBD2 (6 bases). CDR1 is LGHDT, CDR2 YNNKEL, per germline (reference sequence). Trimming removed 7 bases at V and 9 bases at J, with 13 bases between. The CDR3 runs 12 residues. CDR3 sequence (DNA): TGTGCCAGCACTCGGGAGTTTGGTGAGCAGTTCTTC. Its protein is CASTREFGEQFF.

V gene TRBV18 combines with J gene TRBJ1-2; D call uncertain. Trimming took 0 bases from V and 4 from J, leaving 9 bases between them. The CDR3 totals 14 residues. The germline CDR1 and CDR2 sequences are KGHSH and LQKENI. CDR3 residues: CASSPPAGTYGYTF. The CDR3 DNA reads as TGTGCCAGCTCACCACCGGCGGGTACCTATGGCTACACCTTC.

J is TRBJ2-3 and V is TRBV3-1 (or the pseudogene TRBV3-2), with D perhaps TRBD2 (5 bases). V gave up 2 bases and J gave up 5 bases, with 8 bases separating them. The CDR3 covers 13 residues. The V gene's germline CDR1 is LGHDT and CDR2 YNNKEL (reference sequence). The CDR3 DNA reads TGTGCCAGCAGCCAAATGGCGGGAGATACGCAGTATTTT. Its protein is CASSQMAGDTQYF.

This clone was seen only a few times. This chain uses TRBV4-3 with TRBJ1-1; the D gene is possibly TRBD1 (6 bases). There are 13 residues in the CDR3. Germline V gene lookup returns CDR1 LGHNA and CDR2 YSLEER. The V gene lost 1 base and the J gene lost 4 bases, with 7 bases spanning the gap. The CDR3 DNA sequence: TGCGCCAGCAGCCAAGGGACAGTCACTGAAGCTTTCTTT. It codes for CASSQGTVTEAFF.

The chain recombines TRBV19 with TRBJ2-1, with D possibly being TRBD2 (5 bases). The length of the CDR3 is 15 residues. CDR1 and CDR2 from the germline V gene are LNHDA and SQIVND (reference sequence). Trimming stripped 5 bases from V and 5 bases from J, with 16 bases between. The CDR3 DNA sequence: TGTGCCAGTAGTGTCGGACCAATCGGGGACAATGAGCAGTTCTTC. This sequence encodes CASSVGPIGDNEQFF. The full variable domain, its missing parts supplied by reference TRBV19 and TRBJ2-1, is DGGITQSPKYLFRKEGQNVTLSCEQNLNHDAMYWYRQDPGQGLRLIYYSQIVNDFQKGDIAEGYSVSREKKESFPLTVTSAQKNPTAFYLCASSVGPIGDNEQFFGPGTRLTVL.

The V and J genes are TRBV6-5 and TRBJ2-7; TRBD2 might be the D (5 bases). Germline V CDR1 and CDR2: MNHEY, SVGAGI. The CDR3 spans 15 residues. V lost 6 bases and J lost 1, with 16 bases in between. The CDR3 nucleotides read TGTGCCAGCAGCCGAACTAGTTGGGGTTCCTACGAGCAGTACTTC. Protein sequence: CASSRTSWGSYEQYF.

This clone was seen just once. The V gene is TRBV5-6, the J gene TRBJ1-3, with D possibly matching TRBD1 (5 bases). V gave up 1 base and J gave up 4 bases, with 12 bases separating them. This CDR3 has 15 residues. Germline loops: CDR1 SGHDT, CDR2 YYEEEE. CDR3 residues: CASSLKSSGGNTIYF. The CDR3 DNA reads TGTGCCAGCAGCTTGAAGTCGTCAGGGGGAAACACCATATATTTT. Variable domain in full (rest from reference TRBV5-6 and TRBJ1-3): DAGVTQSPTHLIKTRGQQVTLRCSPKSGHDTVSWYQQALGQGPQFIFQYYEEEERQRGNFPDRFSGHQFPNYSSELNVNALLLGDSALYLCASSLKSSGGNTIYFGEGSWLTVV.

J is TRBJ2-1 and V is TRBV6-1; 14 nucleotides match TRBD2. Trimming at V came to 4 bases and at J to 7 bases, leaving 6 bases not matched to a gene. Germline CDR1 and CDR2: MNHNS and SASEGT. The CDR3 loop spans 16 amino acids. In DNA, the CDR3 is TGTGCCAGCAGTGCGGGACTAGCGGGAGTTTGGAATGAGCAGTTCTTC. Translation: CASSAGLAGVWNEQFF.

The CDR3 coding sequence is TGCGCCAGCAGCTTTGTGGGGGAAGGGAGGGAGCAGTACTTC. It is translated as CASSFVGEGREQYF. This chain uses TRBV5-1 with TRBJ2-7; maybe TRBD2 (6 bases). The V gene lost 2 bases and the J gene lost 7 bases, with 16 bases spanning the gap. The CDR3 covers 14 residues. The germline CDR1 and CDR2 sequences are SGHRS and YFSETQ.

The chain links TRBV5-1 to TRBJ1-3; D possibly corresponds to TRBD1 (5 bases). From germline, CDR1 is SGHRS and CDR2 YFSETQ. This CDR3 has 15 amino acids. The V gene lost 4 bases and the J gene lost 0 bases, with 11 bases spanning the gap. The CDR3: CASSTMTASGNTIYF. The CDR3 region has the DNA TGCGCCAGCAGCACCATGACAGCCTCTGGAAACACCATATATTTT.

The V call is TRBV6-5, the J call TRBJ2-7; 12 nucleotides match TRBD2. V gave up 0 bases and J gave up 6 bases; unmatched junction bases: 3. Germline CDR1 is MNHEY and CDR2 is SVGAGI. The CDR3 extends over 15 amino acids. The CDR3 protein is CASSYSTSGRGEQYF. In nucleotides, the CDR3 is TGTGCCAGCAGTTACTCGACTAGCGGGAGAGGCGAGCAGTACTTC.